The sequence of this T cell receptor (beta chain) was determined in a study of CDR3 diversity in severe acne. TCRdb reprocessed the PCR reads with MiXCR, giving one entry per CDR3 protein. Found here are around 85,000 distinct CDR3 sequences, roughly 49% of them singletons; the top ten hold approximately 10%. Trimming cost V 4 bases and J 4 bases; bases outside gene matches: 11. This CDR3 comprises 17 residues. Germline CDR1 reads SGHRS; CDR2 reads YFSETQ. This clonotype was counted between two and nine times. Sequencing used blood. The chain links TRBV5-1 to TRBJ1-4; 9 bases match TRBD1. This sequence was found in a male donor with severe acne vulgaris. For the CDR3, the DNA is TGCGCCAGCAGCCAAGGGACAGGGCTCCCCCTTAATGAAAAACTGTTTTTT. Residues: CASSQGTGLPLNEKLFF.